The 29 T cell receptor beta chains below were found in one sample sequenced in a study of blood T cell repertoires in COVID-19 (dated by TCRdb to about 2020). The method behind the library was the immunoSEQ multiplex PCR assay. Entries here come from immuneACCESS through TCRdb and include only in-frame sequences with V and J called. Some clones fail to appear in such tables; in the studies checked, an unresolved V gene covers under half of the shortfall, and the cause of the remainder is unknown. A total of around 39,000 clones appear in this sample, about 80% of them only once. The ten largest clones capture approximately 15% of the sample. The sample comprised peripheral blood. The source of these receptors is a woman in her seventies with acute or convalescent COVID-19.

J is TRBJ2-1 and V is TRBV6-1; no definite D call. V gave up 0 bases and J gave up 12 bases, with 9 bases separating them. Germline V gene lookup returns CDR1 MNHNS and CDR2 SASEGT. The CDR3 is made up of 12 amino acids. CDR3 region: CASSEALGSQFF. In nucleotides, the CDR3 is TGTGCCAGCAGTGAAGCGCTAGGATCGCAGTTCTTC.

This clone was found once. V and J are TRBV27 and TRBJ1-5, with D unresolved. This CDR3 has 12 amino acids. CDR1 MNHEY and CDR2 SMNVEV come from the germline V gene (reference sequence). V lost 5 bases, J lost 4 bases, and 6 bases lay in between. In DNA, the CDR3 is TGTGCCAGCAGTCCCCCAAATCAGCCCCAGCATTTT. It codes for CASSPPNQPQHF.

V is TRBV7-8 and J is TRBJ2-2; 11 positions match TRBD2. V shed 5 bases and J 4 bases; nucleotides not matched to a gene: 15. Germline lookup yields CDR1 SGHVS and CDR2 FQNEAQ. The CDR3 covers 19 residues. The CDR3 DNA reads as TGTGCCAGCAGCCGCCAGAATAGCGGGGGGGCGCTGATCACCGGGGAGCTGTTTTTT. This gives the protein CASSRQNSGGALITGELFF. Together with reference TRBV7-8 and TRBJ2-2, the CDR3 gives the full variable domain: GAGVSQSPRYKVAKRGQDVALRCDPISGHVSLFWYQQALGQGPEFLTYFQNEAQLDKSGLPSDRFFAERPEGSVSTLKIQRTQQEDSAVYLCASSRQNSGGALITGELFFGEGSRLTVL.

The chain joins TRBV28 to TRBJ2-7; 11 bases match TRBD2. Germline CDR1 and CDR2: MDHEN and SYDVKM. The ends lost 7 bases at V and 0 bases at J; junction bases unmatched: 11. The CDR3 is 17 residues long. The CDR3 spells CASTTGLAVLGSYEQYF. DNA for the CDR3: TGTGCCAGCACTACGGGACTAGCGGTTTTAGGCTCCTACGAGCAGTACTTC.

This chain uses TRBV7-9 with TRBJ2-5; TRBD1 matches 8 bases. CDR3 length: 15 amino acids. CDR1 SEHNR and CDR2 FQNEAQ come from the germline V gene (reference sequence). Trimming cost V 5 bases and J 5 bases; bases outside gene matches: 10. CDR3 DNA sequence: TGTGCCAGCAGCCCTGGGACAGGAACCTTCGAGACCCAGTACTTC. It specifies CASSPGTGTFETQYF.

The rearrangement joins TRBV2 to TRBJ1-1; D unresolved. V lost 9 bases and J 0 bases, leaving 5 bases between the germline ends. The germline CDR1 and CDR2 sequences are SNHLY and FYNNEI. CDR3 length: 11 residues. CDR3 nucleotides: TGTGCCAGTATAATGAACACTGAAGCTTTCTTT. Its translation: CASIMNTEAFF.

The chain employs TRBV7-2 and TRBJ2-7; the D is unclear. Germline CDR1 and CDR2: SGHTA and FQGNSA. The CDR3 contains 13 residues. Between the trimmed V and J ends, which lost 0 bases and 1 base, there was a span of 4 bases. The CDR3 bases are TGTGCCAGCAGCTTAGCACAGTCCTACGAGCAGTACTTC. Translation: CASSLAQSYEQYF.

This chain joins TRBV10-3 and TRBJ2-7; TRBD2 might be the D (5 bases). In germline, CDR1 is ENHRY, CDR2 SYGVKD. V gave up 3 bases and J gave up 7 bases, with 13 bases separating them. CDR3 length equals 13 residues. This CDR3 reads CAISDGGPWEQYF. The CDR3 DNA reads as TGTGCCATCAGTGACGGCGGGCCGTGGGAGCAGTACTTC.

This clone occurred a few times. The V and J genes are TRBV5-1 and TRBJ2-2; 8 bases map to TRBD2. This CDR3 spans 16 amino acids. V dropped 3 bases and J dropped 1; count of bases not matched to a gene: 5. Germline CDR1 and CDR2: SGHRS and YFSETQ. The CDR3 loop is CASSWNSGGNTGELFF. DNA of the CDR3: TGCGCCAGCAGCTGGAACAGCGGGGGGAACACCGGGGAGCTGTTTTTT.

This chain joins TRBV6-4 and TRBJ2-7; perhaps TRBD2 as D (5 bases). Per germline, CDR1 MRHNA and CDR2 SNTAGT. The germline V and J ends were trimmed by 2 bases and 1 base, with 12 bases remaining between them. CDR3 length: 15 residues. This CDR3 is CASSDEGPPSYEQYF. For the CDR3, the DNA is TGTGCCAGCAGTGACGAGGGTCCCCCTTCCTACGAGCAGTACTTC.

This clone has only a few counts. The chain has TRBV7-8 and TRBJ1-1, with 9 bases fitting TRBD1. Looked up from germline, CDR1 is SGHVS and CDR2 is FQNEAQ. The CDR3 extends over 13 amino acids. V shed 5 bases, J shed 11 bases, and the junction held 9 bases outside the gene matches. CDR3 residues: CASSVKGTGMAFF. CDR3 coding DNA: TGTGCCAGCAGCGTTAAGGGGACAGGGATGGCTTTCTTT. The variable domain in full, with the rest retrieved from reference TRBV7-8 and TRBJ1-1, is GAGVSQSPRYKVAKRGQDVALRCDPISGHVSLFWYQQALGQGPEFLTYFQNEAQLDKSGLPSDRFFAERPEGSVSTLKIQRTQQEDSAVYLCASSVKGTGMAFFGQGTRLTVV.

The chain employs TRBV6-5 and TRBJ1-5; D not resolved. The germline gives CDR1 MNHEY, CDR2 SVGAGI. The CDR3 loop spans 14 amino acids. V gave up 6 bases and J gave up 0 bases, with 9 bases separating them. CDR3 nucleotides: TGTGCCAGCAGCCAGTCATATAGCAATCAGCCCCAGCATTTT. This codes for CASSQSYSNQPQHF.

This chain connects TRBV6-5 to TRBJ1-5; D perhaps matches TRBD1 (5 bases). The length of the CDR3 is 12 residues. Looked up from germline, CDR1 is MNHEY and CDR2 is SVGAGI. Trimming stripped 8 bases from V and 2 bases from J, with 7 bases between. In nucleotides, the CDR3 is TGTGCCAGCGGGGGGGGCAATCAGCCCCAGCATTTT. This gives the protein CASGGGNQPQHF.

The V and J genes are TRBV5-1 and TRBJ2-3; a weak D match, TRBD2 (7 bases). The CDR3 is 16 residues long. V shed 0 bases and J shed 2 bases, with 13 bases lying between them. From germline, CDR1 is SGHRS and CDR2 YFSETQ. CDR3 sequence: CASSLVRGANTDTQYF. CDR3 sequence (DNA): TGCGCCAGCAGCTTGGTACGGGGGGCGAACACAGATACGCAGTATTTT. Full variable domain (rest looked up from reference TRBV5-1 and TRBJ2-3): KAGVTQTPRYLIKTRGQQVTLSCSPISGHRSVSWYQQTPGQGLQFLFEYFSETQRNKGNFPGRFSGRQFSNSRSEMNVSTLELGDSALYLCASSLVRGANTDTQYFGPGTRLTVL.

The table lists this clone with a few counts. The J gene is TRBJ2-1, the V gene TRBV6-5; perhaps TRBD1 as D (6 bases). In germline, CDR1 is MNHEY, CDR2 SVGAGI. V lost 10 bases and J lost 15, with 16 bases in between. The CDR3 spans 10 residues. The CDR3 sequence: CATRQRGGFF. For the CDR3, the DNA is TGTGCCACCAGGCAAAGAGGGGGGTTCTTC.

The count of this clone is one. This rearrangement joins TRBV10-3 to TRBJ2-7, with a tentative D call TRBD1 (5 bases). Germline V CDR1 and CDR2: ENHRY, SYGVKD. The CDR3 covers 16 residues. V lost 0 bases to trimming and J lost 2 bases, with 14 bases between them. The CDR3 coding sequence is TGTGCCATCAGTGAGTCGACAGTAAGAATAACCTACGAGCAGTACTTC. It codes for CAISESTVRITYEQYF.

The CDR3 reads CASVWGIGARIPQYF. The CDR3 nucleotides read TGTGCTAGTGTTTGGGGAATTGGGGCTAGGATCCCGCAGTACTTC. The J gene is TRBJ2-7, the V gene TRBV12-5; a weak D match, TRBD1 (5 bases). Germline CDR1 is LGHNT and CDR2 is FRNRAP. The V gene lost 7 bases and the J gene lost 9 bases, with 25 bases spanning the gap. This CDR3 is built from 15 residues. The full variable domain, with the rest looked up from reference TRBV12-5 and TRBJ2-7, is DARVTQTPRHKVTEMGQEVTMRCQPILGHNTVFWYRQTMMQGLELLAYFRNRAPLDDSGMPKDRFSAEMPDATLATLKIQPSEPRDSAVYFCASVWGIGARIPQYFGPGTRLTVT.

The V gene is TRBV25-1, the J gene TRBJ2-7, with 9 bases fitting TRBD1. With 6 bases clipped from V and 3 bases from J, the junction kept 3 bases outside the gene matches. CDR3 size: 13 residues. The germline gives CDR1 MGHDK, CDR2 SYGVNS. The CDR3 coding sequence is TGTGCCAGCAGAGGACAGGGGTACTACGAGCAGTACTTC. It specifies CASRGQGYYEQYF.

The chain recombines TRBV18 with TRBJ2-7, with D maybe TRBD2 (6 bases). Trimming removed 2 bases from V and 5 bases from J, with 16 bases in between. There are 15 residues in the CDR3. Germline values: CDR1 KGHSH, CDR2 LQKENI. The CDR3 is CASSPVELARHEQYF. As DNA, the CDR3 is TGTGCCAGCTCACCAGTGGAACTAGCTAGACACGAGCAGTACTTC.

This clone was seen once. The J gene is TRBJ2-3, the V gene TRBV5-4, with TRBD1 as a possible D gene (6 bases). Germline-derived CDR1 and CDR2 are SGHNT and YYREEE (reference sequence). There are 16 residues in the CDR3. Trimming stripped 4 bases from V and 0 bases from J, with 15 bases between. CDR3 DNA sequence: TGTGCCAGCAGCCCGGACAGTTCAACTAGCACAGATACGCAGTATTTT. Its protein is CASSPDSSTSTDTQYF.

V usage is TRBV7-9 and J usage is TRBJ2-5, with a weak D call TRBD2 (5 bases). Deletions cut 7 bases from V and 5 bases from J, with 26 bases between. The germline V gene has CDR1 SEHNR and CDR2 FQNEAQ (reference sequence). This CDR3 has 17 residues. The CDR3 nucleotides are TGTGCCAGCAAGGATTATGGGGTCGGGAATTCTGATGAGACCCAGTACTTC. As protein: CASKDYGVGNSDETQYF.

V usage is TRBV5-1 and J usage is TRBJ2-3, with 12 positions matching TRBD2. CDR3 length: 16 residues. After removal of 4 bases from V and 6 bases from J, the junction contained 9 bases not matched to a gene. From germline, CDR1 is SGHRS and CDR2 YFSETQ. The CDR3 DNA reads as TGCGCCAGCAGCAAGACTAGCGGGGGACGCCCTGATACGCAGTATTTT. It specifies CASSKTSGGRPDTQYF.

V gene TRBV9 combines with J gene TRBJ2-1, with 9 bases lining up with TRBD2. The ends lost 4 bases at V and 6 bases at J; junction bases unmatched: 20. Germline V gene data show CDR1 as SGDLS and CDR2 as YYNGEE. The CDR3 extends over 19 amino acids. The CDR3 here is CASSYNRGGGASALNEQFF. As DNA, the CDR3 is TGTGCCAGCAGCTACAACCGCGGCGGGGGGGCCTCCGCTCTCAATGAGCAGTTCTTC.

CDR3 amino acids: CASSGDRDTEAFF. For the CDR3, the DNA is TGTGCCAGCAGCGGGGACAGGGACACTGAAGCTTTCTTT. V usage is TRBV2 and J usage is TRBJ1-1, with 9 bases aligning to TRBD1. Germline V gives CDR1 SNHLY, CDR2 FYNNEI. The CDR3 spans 13 residues. V dropped 6 bases and J dropped 3; count of bases not matched to a gene: 2.

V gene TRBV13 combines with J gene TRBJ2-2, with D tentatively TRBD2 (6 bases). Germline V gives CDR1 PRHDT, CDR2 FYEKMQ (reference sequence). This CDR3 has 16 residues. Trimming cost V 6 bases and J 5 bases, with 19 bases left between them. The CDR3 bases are TGTGCCAGCAGTCCCCCCATTATGGCGGGGACCGGGGAGCTGTTTTTT. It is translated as CASSPPIMAGTGELFF.

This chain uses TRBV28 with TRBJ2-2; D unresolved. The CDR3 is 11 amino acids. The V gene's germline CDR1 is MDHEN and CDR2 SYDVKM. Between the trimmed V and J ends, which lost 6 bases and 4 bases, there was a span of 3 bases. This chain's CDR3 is CASSFTGELFF. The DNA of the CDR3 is TGTGCCAGCAGCTTCACCGGGGAGCTGTTTTTT.

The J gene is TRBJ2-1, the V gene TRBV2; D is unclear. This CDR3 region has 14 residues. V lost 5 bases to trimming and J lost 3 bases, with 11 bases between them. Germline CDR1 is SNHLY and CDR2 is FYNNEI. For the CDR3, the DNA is TGTGCCAGCAGTTTTTCCCCCTACTACAATGAGCAGTTCTTC. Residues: CASSFSPYYNEQFF.

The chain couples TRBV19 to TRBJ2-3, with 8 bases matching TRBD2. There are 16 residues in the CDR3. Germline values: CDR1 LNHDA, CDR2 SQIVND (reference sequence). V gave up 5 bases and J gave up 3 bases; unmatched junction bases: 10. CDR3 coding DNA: TGTGCCAGTAGTCCGGCGGGAGGAGGTTTAACAGATACGCAGTATTTT. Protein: CASSPAGGGLTDTQYF.

The chain's CDR3 is CASSEEYPTDTQYF. As DNA, the CDR3 is TGTGCCAGCAGTGAGGAGTATCCCACAGATACGCAGTATTTT. The rearrangement links TRBV27 to TRBJ2-3; D remains ambiguous. This CDR3 spans 14 amino acids. Germline CDR1 is MNHEY and CDR2 is SMNVEV (reference sequence). Trimming shortened V by 5 bases and J by 2 bases, and 11 bases separated the two germline ends.